Sequencing of this T cell receptor (beta chain) was carried out in a study of blood T cell repertoires in COVID-19. Study-wide context: COVID-19 samples from acute and convalescent phases originated in the United States, Italy and Spain.

Recruitment covered under 25 US areas and drew participants whose ages spanned about 18 to 100 years. How the authors handled the data: It was from reference gene primer amplification that nucleated cell counts were estimated. The data were produced by immunoSEQ multiplex PCR, yet TCRdb's version contains in-frame clones alone and is incomplete. V and J calls and clone size are as listed in that table; D and trimming were resolved from the DNA. Among around 290,000 clones listed, around nine tenths were seen once. This receptor was identified in a woman in her sixties or seventies in a cohort exposed to, infected with or recovered from COVID-19 (not recorded which). The sample consisted of PBMCs or T cells enriched from blood (not recorded which).

The CDR3 region is CASSPDRGGETQYF. In nucleotides, the CDR3 is TGTGCCAGCAGTCCCGACAGGGGGGGAGAGACCCAGTACTTC. This chain joins TRBV28 and TRBJ2-5; 9 bases align to TRBD1. Germline V gives CDR1 MDHEN, CDR2 SYDVKM. The length of the CDR3 is 14 residues. The junction had 5 bases not matched to a gene; V was cut back by 5 bases and J by 4 bases.